The next 29 T cell receptor beta chains were all read from a single sample in a study of blood T cell repertoires in COVID-19. Only in-frame clones appear in the TCRdb table, and some are missing; sequencing was by immunoSEQ multiplex PCR. This sample has roughly 88,000 clones, with around 88% found just once. The sample was peripheral blood. The receptors were gathered from a woman between 55 and 75 years old with COVID-19, enrolled during active disease.

This sequence joins TRBV6-1 and TRBJ2-7; 9 nucleotides agree with TRBD2. CDR3 length equals 14 residues. Trimming took 9 bases from V and 1 from J; bases not matched to a gene: 7. CDR1 and CDR2 (germline): MNHNS, SASEGT. The CDR3 reads CASHYSGSSYEQYF. DNA of the CDR3: TGTGCCAGTCATTATAGCGGGAGTTCCTACGAGCAGTACTTC.

This chain connects TRBV27 to TRBJ1-1, with 7 bases fitting TRBD1. The germline V gene has CDR1 MNHEY and CDR2 SMNVEV (reference sequence). The CDR3 loop spans 14 amino acids. Unmatched junction bases numbered 12, after V lost 8 bases and J lost 6 bases. The CDR3 loop is CASWRTGGAPEAFF. The DNA of the CDR3 is TGTGCCAGCTGGAGGACAGGAGGTGCTCCTGAAGCTTTCTTT.

J is TRBJ1-5 and V is TRBV28; D unclear. Germline-derived CDR1 and CDR2 are MDHEN and SYDVKM. The CDR3 loop spans 14 amino acids. V shed 6 bases and J shed 6 bases, with 15 bases lying between them. The chain's CDR3 is CASRPPPRGQPQHF. The CDR3 nucleotides are TGTGCCAGCAGACCGCCCCCGCGGGGTCAGCCCCAGCATTTT.

J is TRBJ2-7 and V is TRBV4-3, with 11 positions matching TRBD1. The CDR3 extends over 15 amino acids. After removal of 1 base from V and 4 bases from J, the junction contained 3 bases not matched to a gene. Germline-derived CDR1 and CDR2 are LGHNA and YSLEER. CDR3 region: CASSQGGQGVYEQYF. The CDR3 DNA reads as TGCGCCAGCAGCCAAGGGGGACAGGGGGTTTACGAGCAGTACTTC.

This clone has only a few counts. The gene calls are TRBV5-4 and TRBJ2-7, with D possibly TRBD2 on 6 matching bases. Trimming took 4 bases from V and 0 from J, leaving 14 bases between them. CDR1 and CDR2 from the germline V gene are SGHNT and YYREEE (reference sequence). The CDR3 sequence is 15 residues long. The chain's CDR3 is CASSLGTSSSYEQYF. The CDR3 DNA is TGTGCCAGCAGCCTCGGGACTTCGAGCTCCTACGAGCAGTACTTC.

The CDR3 region has the DNA TGTGCCACCAGTGCCTGGGGGACTAGCGGGGTGTACGAGCAGTTCTTC. Its translation is CATSAWGTSGVYEQFF. This sequence joins TRBV24-1 and TRBJ2-1; TRBD2 agrees at 13 bases. The ends lost 5 bases at V and 10 bases at J; junction bases unmatched: 10. The germline gives CDR1 KGHDR, CDR2 SFDVKD. There are 16 residues in the CDR3.

The rearrangement joins TRBV11-2 to TRBJ1-1; D is undetermined. The V and J ends lost 3 bases and 4 bases respectively, with 9 bases between them. Germline V gene lookup returns CDR1 SGHAT and CDR2 FQNNGV. The CDR3 loop spans 13 amino acids. The CDR3: CASSLARGTEAFF. The DNA for the CDR3 is TGTGCCAGCAGCTTGGCCCGGGGCACTGAAGCTTTCTTT.

The CDR3 sequence is CASTSSRDTWEQYF. CDR3 nucleotide sequence: TGTGCCAGCACGTCGTCCCGGGACACTTGGGAGCAGTACTTC. This chain links TRBV28 with TRBJ2-7; the D gene is possibly TRBD1 (6 bases). CDR3 length: 14 residues. Trimming took off 7 bases at V and 7 bases at J, with 20 bases between the two ends. Germline lookup yields CDR1 MDHEN and CDR2 SYDVKM.

The chain combines TRBV12-3 or TRBV12-4 with TRBJ1-1; D remains unclear. Trimming pared 6 bases from V and 3 bases from J, leaving 11 bases between. The CDR3 is 13 amino acids. The CDR3 here is CASRLDKDTEAFF. CDR3 DNA: TGTGCCAGCAGACTAGACAAGGACACTGAAGCTTTCTTT.

This chain connects TRBV4-1 to TRBJ2-3; TRBD2 matches at 10 bases. The germline CDR1 and CDR2 sequences are MGHRA and YSYEKL. Trimming cost V 0 bases and J 7 bases; bases outside gene matches: 10. The CDR3 covers 17 residues. CDR3 residues: CASSQDESGGASHTQYF. The CDR3 DNA is TGCGCCAGCAGCCAAGATGAAAGCGGGGGGGCTTCACATACGCAGTATTTT.

The chain carries TRBV4-2 and TRBJ1-2; D uncertain. The length of the CDR3 is 15 residues. From germline, CDR1 is LGHNA and CDR2 YNFKEQ. The V end lost 0 bases, the J end lost 1 base, and 9 bases lay between the germline ends. DNA for the CDR3: TGTGCCAGCAGCCAAGATGTCGGCGGTAACTATGGCTACACCTTC. The encoded protein is CASSQDVGGNYGYTF.

The chain joins TRBV7-2 to TRBJ1-2; D is perhaps TRBD1 (6 bases). The germline CDR1 and CDR2 sequences are SGHTA and FQGNSA. The CDR3 has 15 residues. Trimming cost V 1 base and J 2 bases, with 11 bases left between them. The CDR3 loop reads CASSLGDNYNYGYTF. As DNA, the CDR3 is TGTGCCAGCAGCTTAGGGGACAATTACAACTATGGCTACACCTTC.

This chain connects TRBV11-3 to TRBJ1-3; no clear D. The CDR3 is made up of 14 amino acids. V lost 4 bases and J lost 0, with 7 bases in between. Germline V lookup: CDR1 SGHNT, CDR2 YENEEA. The CDR3 sequence: CASSSESSGNTIYF. The CDR3 coding sequence is TGTGCCAGCAGCTCGGAGAGCTCTGGAAACACCATATATTTT.

The chain has TRBV18 and TRBJ1-2; 7 bases align to TRBD1. Trimming removed 3 bases from V and 5 bases from J; junction bases left unmatched: 6. The CDR3 has 14 residues. Germline CDR1 is KGHSH and CDR2 is LQKENI. The CDR3, as DNA: TGTGCCAGCTCACCCAGGGACAGTGAATATGGCTACACCTTC. This codes for CASSPRDSEYGYTF. Filled out from reference TRBV18 and TRBJ1-2, the complete variable domain reads NAGVMQNPRHLVRRRGQEARLRCSPMKGHSHVYWYRQLPEEGLKFMVYLQKENIIDESGMPKERFSAEFPKEGPSILRIQQVVRGDSAAYFCASSPRDSEYGYTFGSGTRLTVV.

J is TRBJ1-5 and V is TRBV7-6; possible D gene TRBD1, 5 bases. CDR1 is SGHVS, CDR2 FNYEAQ, per germline. With 1 base removed from V and 4 bases from J, the gap between germline ends came to 11 bases. This CDR3 contains 15 residues. This CDR3 is CASSLGPRVNQPQHF. DNA for the CDR3: TGTGCCAGCAGCTTAGGCCCCAGGGTAAATCAGCCCCAGCATTTT.

The chain combines TRBV11-3 with TRBJ2-1; 8 positions agree with TRBD2. The germline CDR1 and CDR2 sequences are SGHNT and YENEEA. The CDR3 has 17 residues. Losses at the gene ends were 1 base for V and 6 bases for J; bases not matched to a gene: 11. CDR3 bases: TGTGCCAGCAGCTTAGGGTTGGTTAGCGGGGCCACCAATGAGCAGTTCTTC. It encodes CASSLGLVSGATNEQFF.

The V call is TRBV7-2, the J call TRBJ2-1; TRBD1 aligns across 9 bases. With V trimmed by 0 bases and J by 7 bases, 10 bases remained unmatched. There are 17 residues in the CDR3. The germline CDR1 and CDR2 sequences are SGHTA and FQGNSA. This chain's CDR3 is CASSLARTGDGVNEQFF. CDR3 DNA sequence: TGTGCCAGCAGCTTAGCCCGGACAGGGGACGGGGTTAATGAGCAGTTCTTC.

The V gene is TRBV11-2, the J gene TRBJ2-7, with D possibly being TRBD1 (6 bases). Trimming removed 2 bases from V and 2 bases from J, with 13 bases in between. Germline loops: CDR1 SGHAT, CDR2 FQNNGV. There are 15 residues in the CDR3. CDR3 loop: CASSLSQGGAYEQYF. CDR3 bases: TGTGCCAGCAGCTTAAGCCAAGGGGGTGCCTACGAGCAGTACTTC.

V and J are TRBV30 and TRBJ2-2; 10 bases agree with TRBD1. The CDR3 contains 15 residues. Germline assignment: CDR1 GTSNPN and CDR2 SVGIG (reference sequence). The V segment lost 1 base and the J segment 6 bases; nucleotides outside the gene matches: 5. Here the CDR3 reads CAWSGGQGVAGELFF. The CDR3 bases are TGTGCCTGGAGTGGAGGACAGGGGGTTGCCGGGGAGCTGTTTTTT.

The CDR3 DNA follows: TGTGCCAGTAGTATTGGGAGGGAAGCAACTAATGAAAAACTGTTTTTT. Translating gives CASSIGREATNEKLFF. The chain employs TRBV19 and TRBJ1-4, with D hard to call. The CDR3 extends over 16 amino acids. The germline V gene has CDR1 LNHDA and CDR2 SQIVND (reference sequence). The V end lost 3 bases, the J end lost 0 bases, and 11 bases lay between the germline ends.

The V gene is TRBV5-1, the J gene TRBJ2-2; 7 positions match TRBD1. Germline V gene sequence: CDR1 SGHRS, CDR2 YFSETQ. CDR3 length: 14 residues. V lost 6 bases and J lost 3; bases outside the gene matches: 5. CDR3 residues: CASNRDSDTGELFF. In DNA form, the CDR3 reads TGCGCCAGCAACCGGGACAGCGACACCGGGGAGCTGTTTTTT.

With respect to this clone: Distinct nucleotide sequences in the sample also encode this CDR3. The chain couples TRBV4-1 to TRBJ1-5, with 9 bases lining up with TRBD1. This CDR3 is built from 16 residues. CDR1 is MGHRA, CDR2 YSYEKL, per germline. After removal of 3 bases from V and 4 bases from J, the junction contained 7 bases not matched to a gene. DNA of the CDR3: TGCGCCAGCAGCCAGGTTGGGACAGGGAGAAATCAGCCCCAGCATTTT. Amino acids: CASSQVGTGRNQPQHF.

This chain connects TRBV4-1 to TRBJ2-5; 8 bases align to TRBD2. CDR3 size: 18 residues. The trim removed 1 base at V and 2 bases at J, leaving 12 bases unmatched. Germline CDR1 reads MGHRA; CDR2 reads YSYEKL. CDR3 bases: TGCGCCAGCAGCCAAGCTGTCTCGGGTAGCGGGGAACAAGAGACCCAGTACTTC. It yields the protein CASSQAVSGSGEQETQYF.

The chain employs TRBV30 and TRBJ2-3; D is perhaps TRBD1 (5 bases). V gave up 4 bases and J gave up 0 bases, with 11 bases separating them. CDR3 length: 14 amino acids. Germline-derived CDR1 and CDR2 are GTSNPN and SVGIG (reference sequence). The CDR3 here is CAWTRTTSTDTQYF. The CDR3 DNA is TGTGCCTGGACGAGGACAACTAGCACAGATACGCAGTATTTT.

The chain uses TRBV6-5 and TRBJ1-4; tentative D call: TRBD1 (6 bases). Trimming left V 6 bases short and J 3 bases short, with 11 bases between. This CDR3 spans 14 amino acids. The germline V gene encodes CDR1 MNHEY and CDR2 SVGAGI. The CDR3 sequence: CASSPTGSNEKLFF. CDR3 nucleotides: TGTGCCAGCAGCCCCACAGGGTCTAATGAAAAACTGTTTTTT.

The chain recombines TRBV30 with TRBJ2-2; D gene uncertain. CDR1 is GTSNPN and CDR2 is SVGIG in the germline V gene (reference sequence). This CDR3 is built from 11 residues. V dropped 4 bases and J dropped 6 bases, with 6 bases sitting between them. The CDR3 DNA sequence: TGTGCCTGGACCCGGTCCGGGGAGCTGTTTTTT. Encoded protein: CAWTRSGELFF.

The rearrangement links TRBV12-3 or TRBV12-4 to TRBJ1-4; D not certain. The CDR3 consists of 13 residues. Trimming took 5 bases from V and 8 from J, leaving 12 bases between them. The CDR3 sequence: CASSQSPTEKLFF. The CDR3 nucleotides are TGTGCCAGCAGTCAGTCGCCCACGGAAAAACTGTTTTTT.

This chain connects TRBV19 to TRBJ1-2; 7 bases are shared with TRBD1. The CDR3 has 13 amino acids. Germline CDR1 is LNHDA and CDR2 is SQIVND (reference sequence). V was clipped by 4 bases and J by 4 bases; unmatched bases: 3. The CDR3: CASSRDRIYGYTF. CDR3 sequence (DNA): TGTGCCAGTAGTAGGGACAGAATCTATGGCTACACCTTC.

The chain employs TRBV24-1 and TRBJ2-7; 12 bases agree with TRBD2. V was pared by 4 bases and J by 5 bases, with 14 bases of the junction left unmatched. CDR1 and CDR2 (germline): KGHDR, SFDVKD. The CDR3 spans 18 residues. The chain's CDR3 is CATSDPLQASGGGHEQYF. For the CDR3, the DNA is TGTGCCACCAGTGACCCCCTCCAGGCTAGCGGGGGGGGCCACGAGCAGTACTTC.